These 25 T cell receptor beta chains came from one sample sequenced in a study of radiotherapy plus CTLA-4 blockade in lung cancer. Here immunoSEQ multiplex PCR was the method, and the copy in TCRdb shows in-frame clones only, minus some. The table has roughly 66,000 clones, about 85% seen once; the top ten hold 4%. Sequenced here: peripheral blood, sampled from a patient treated with radiotherapy plus ipilimumab. These TCRs come from a human donor with non-small cell lung cancer who had a partial response to radiotherapy plus ipilimumab.

V gene TRBV29-1 combines with J gene TRBJ2-5; 9 bases line up with TRBD2. The V segment lost 2 bases and the J segment 5 bases; nucleotides outside the gene matches: 6. CDR1 is SQVTM and CDR2 is ANQGSEA in the germline V gene. This CDR3 comprises 14 residues. The CDR3 spells CSVERREGRETQYF. The CDR3 DNA is TGCAGCGTTGAACGGCGGGAGGGACGGGAGACCCAGTACTTC. The complete variable domain, with remaining parts taken from reference TRBV29-1 and TRBJ2-5, reads SAVISQKPSRDICQRGTSLTIQCQVDSQVTMMFWYRQQPGQSLTLIATANQGSEATYESGFVIDKFPISRPNLTFSTLTVSNMSPEDSSIYLCSVERREGRETQYFGPGTRLLVL.

The V and J genes are TRBV4-2 and TRBJ2-7, with a possible D match to TRBD1 (6 bases). Germline values: CDR1 LGHNA, CDR2 YNFKEQ. The CDR3 length is 14 residues. V shed 3 bases and J shed 2 bases, with 11 bases lying between them. Here the CDR3 reads CASSQLGTTYEQYF. The CDR3 nucleotides are TGTGCCAGCAGCCAGCTTGGGACAACCTACGAGCAGTACTTC.

The J gene is TRBJ2-7, the V gene TRBV2; TRBD1 agrees at 8 bases. Trimming removed 10 bases from V and 2 bases from J; junction bases left unmatched: 10. CDR3 length equals 14 residues. Germline lookup yields CDR1 SNHLY and CDR2 FYNNEI. The CDR3 region is CATRQTGATYEQYF. The CDR3 region has the DNA TGTGCCACCCGTCAGACAGGGGCCACCTACGAGCAGTACTTC.

This chain connects TRBV27 to TRBJ2-1; 10 nucleotides match TRBD2. Germline assignment: CDR1 MNHEY and CDR2 SMNVEV (reference sequence). The trim removed 7 bases at V and 3 bases at J, leaving 3 bases unmatched. This CDR3 contains 14 residues. The CDR3 loop is CASTSGRIYNEQFF. The CDR3 nucleotides read TGTGCCAGCACTAGCGGGAGAATCTACAATGAGCAGTTCTTC.

The rearrangement joins TRBV7-9 to TRBJ1-4; D might be TRBD1 (6 bases). The CDR3 has 16 amino acids. Trimming took off 4 bases at V and 1 base at J, with 13 bases between the two ends. CDR1 SEHNR and CDR2 FQNEAQ come from the germline V gene (reference sequence). This CDR3 is CASSSGQRRTNEKLFF. CDR3 DNA: TGTGCCAGCAGCTCCGGACAGCGTAGAACTAATGAAAAACTGTTTTTT.

V is TRBV2 and J is TRBJ2-1; the D gene is possibly TRBD1 (5 bases). The CDR3 is 15 residues long. V lost 4 bases to trimming and J lost 4 bases, with 14 bases between them. The germline V gene has CDR1 SNHLY and CDR2 FYNNEI. The CDR3 is CASSVWGQVYNEQFF. For the CDR3, the DNA is TGTGCCAGCAGTGTGTGGGGCCAAGTTTACAATGAGCAGTTCTTC. Supplemented by reference TRBV2 and TRBJ2-1, the full variable domain reads EPEVTQTPSHQVTQMGQEVILRCVPISNHLYFYWYRQILGQKVEFLVSFYNNEISEKSEIFDDQFSVERPDGSNFTLKIRSTKLEDSAMYFCASSVWGQVYNEQFFGPGTRLTVL.

This clone was observed a few times. This chain links TRBV7-9 with TRBJ1-4; no firm D call. V was cut by 10 bases and J by 0 bases, with 12 bases left in between. The CDR3 spans 14 residues. Germline loops: CDR1 SEHNR, CDR2 FQNEAQ (reference sequence). Written as DNA, the CDR3 is TGTGCCACCACAACGAGGACAACTAATGAAAAACTGTTTTTT. Protein sequence: CATTTRTTNEKLFF.

CDR3 in amino acids: CASRGAGGSYEQYF. The CDR3 region has the DNA TGCGCCTCCCGGGGAGCGGGAGGTTCCTACGAGCAGTACTTC. The chain combines TRBV5-1 with TRBJ2-7; 9 bases are shared with TRBD2. The ends lost 10 bases at V and 1 base at J; junction bases unmatched: 9. Germline V gene lookup returns CDR1 SGHRS and CDR2 YFSETQ. This CDR3 is 14 amino acids long. Together with reference TRBV5-1 and TRBJ2-7, the CDR3 gives the full variable domain: KAGVTQTPRYLIKTRGQQVTLSCSPISGHRSVSWYQQTPGQGLQFLFEYFSETQRNKGNFPGRFSGRQFSNSRSEMNVSTLELGDSALYLCASRGAGGSYEQYFGPGTRLTVT.

The chain recombines TRBV11-2 with TRBJ2-3; D remains ambiguous. In germline, CDR1 is SGHAT, CDR2 FQNNGV. This CDR3 comprises 14 residues. V shed 5 bases and J shed 5 bases, with 14 bases lying between them. CDR3 protein: CASSPLMRRDTQYF. The DNA of the CDR3 is TGTGCCAGCAGCCCCCTCATGAGGAGAGATACGCAGTATTTT.

The table lists this clone with a count of one. This chain connects TRBV5-1 to TRBJ1-2, with TRBD1 as a possible D gene (5 bases). This CDR3 is built from 14 residues. Looked up from germline, CDR1 is SGHRS and CDR2 is YFSETQ. Trimming stripped 2 bases from V and 1 base from J, with 9 bases between. In nucleotides, the CDR3 is TGCGCCAGCAGCTTTGGCGGGGGTAACTATGGCTACACCTTC. It yields the protein CASSFGGGNYGYTF.

This clone was counted once. The rearrangement links TRBV27 to TRBJ2-1; 12 bases match TRBD2. CDR1 is MNHEY and CDR2 is SMNVEV in the germline V gene (reference sequence). The CDR3 totals 16 residues. Trimming took 6 bases from V and 4 from J; bases not matched to a gene: 7. The CDR3 region has the DNA TGTGCCAGCAGGGGGGCGACTAGCGGGAGTTACAATGAGCAGTTCTTC. It yields the protein CASRGATSGSYNEQFF.

The genes are TRBV28 and TRBJ1-1, with 7 bases lining up with TRBD1. After removal of 5 bases from V and 10 bases from J, the junction contained 10 bases not matched to a gene. The CDR3 consists of 13 residues. Germline V gene data show CDR1 as MDHEN and CDR2 as SYDVKM. Here the CDR3 DNA reads TGTGCCAGCAGTCTTGGGCTCCGGGACAGAGCTTTCTTT. As protein: CASSLGLRDRAFF.

This chain connects TRBV27 to TRBJ2-3; 9 bases are shared with TRBD2. The CDR3 spans 14 residues. V shed 6 bases and J 6 bases; nucleotides not matched to a gene: 7. Germline CDR1 MNHEY, CDR2 SMNVEV (reference sequence). The CDR3 spells CASSWTSAADTQYF. In DNA, the CDR3 is TGTGCCAGCAGCTGGACTAGCGCGGCCGATACGCAGTATTTT.

The chain carries TRBV4-1 and TRBJ2-1, with TRBD1 as a possible D gene (6 bases). CDR3 length: 17 amino acids. Trimming stripped 0 bases from V and 1 base from J, with 13 bases between. Germline assignment: CDR1 MGHRA and CDR2 YSYEKL. The chain's CDR3 is CASSQDIGRGSYNEQFF. CDR3 DNA sequence: TGCGCCAGCAGCCAAGATATAGGCAGGGGTTCCTACAATGAGCAGTTCTTC.

The V and J genes are TRBV19 and TRBJ2-1; TRBD1 agrees at 7 bases. Germline trimming cut 10 bases from V and 3 bases from J; bases unmatched to any gene: 9. CDR1 LNHDA and CDR2 SQIVND come from the germline V gene (reference sequence). This CDR3 is built from 14 residues. The DNA of the CDR3 is TGTGCCACCCTTAAGGCAGGGGGCTACAATGAGCAGTTCTTC. Translation: CATLKAGGYNEQFF.

The chain combines TRBV6-6 with TRBJ1-2; TRBD1 agrees at 9 bases. The CDR3 is 15 amino acids. Germline assignment: CDR1 MNHNY and CDR2 SVGAGI (reference sequence). V lost 8 bases, J lost 7 bases, and 14 bases stayed unmatched. CDR3 nucleotides: TGTGCCAGCGGCGAATCCGACAGGGGGATTCGTGGCTACACCTTC. Residues: CASGESDRGIRGYTF.

The chain links TRBV2 to TRBJ2-5, with D hard to call. The germline V gene encodes CDR1 SNHLY and CDR2 FYNNEI. The CDR3 has 13 residues. The V end lost 6 bases, the J end lost 1 base, and 9 bases lay between the germline ends. The CDR3 loop reads CASSTGSQETQYF. The CDR3 nucleotides read TGTGCCAGCAGCACCGGGTCCCAAGAGACCCAGTACTTC. The full variable domain, with the rest looked up from reference TRBV2 and TRBJ2-5, is EPEVTQTPSHQVTQMGQEVILRCVPISNHLYFYWYRQILGQKVEFLVSFYNNEISEKSEIFDDQFSVERPDGSNFTLKIRSTKLEDSAMYFCASSTGSQETQYFGPGTRLLVL.

The chain combines TRBV19 with TRBJ1-2; weak D call: TRBD1 (5 bases). Germline V gives CDR1 LNHDA, CDR2 SQIVND (reference sequence). The V and J ends lost 7 bases and 6 bases respectively, with 12 bases between them. The CDR3 covers 12 residues. For the CDR3, the DNA is TGTGCCAGTACTGGACATATCGATGGCTACACCTTC. Its translation: CASTGHIDGYTF.

CDR3 sequence reads: CASASRWDRPNSPLHF. The CDR3 DNA reads TGTGCCAGCGCCTCTCGGTGGGACAGGCCTAATTCACCCCTCCACTTT. The chain links TRBV5-4 to TRBJ1-6, with TRBD1 matching 8 bases. This CDR3 has 16 residues. The V and J ends lost 7 bases and 6 bases, in that order; junction bases with no gene match: 12. From germline, CDR1 is SGHNT and CDR2 YYREEE (reference sequence).

The V call is TRBV5-1, the J call TRBJ2-7; D remains ambiguous. CDR1 and CDR2 (germline): SGHRS, YFSETQ. Trimming took off 1 base at V and 3 bases at J, with 11 bases between the two ends. The CDR3 loop spans 14 amino acids. The CDR3 DNA follows: TGCGCCAGCAGCTTGTCCACAGACAACTACGAGCAGTACTTC. It codes for CASSLSTDNYEQYF.

CDR3 in DNA: TGTGCCAGCAGTCTAGCGGGGCCCCTCGGGGCCTACGAGCAGTACTTC. Translated: CASSLAGPLGAYEQYF. The V gene is TRBV27, the J gene TRBJ2-7, with 9 bases identical to TRBD2. Germline trimming cut 5 bases from V and 2 bases from J; bases unmatched to any gene: 10. Germline lookup yields CDR1 MNHEY and CDR2 SMNVEV (reference sequence). This CDR3 is 16 amino acids long.

The chain uses TRBV12-5 and TRBJ2-5, with 7 bases lining up with TRBD2. The CDR3 extends over 16 amino acids. CDR1 LGHNT and CDR2 FRNRAP come from the germline V gene. Losses at the gene ends were 1 base for V and 3 bases for J; bases not matched to a gene: 8. The DNA for the CDR3 is TGTGCTAGTGGTTTGGGGGTGGGGGGGTTTGAAGAGACCCAGTACTTC. Translating gives CASGLGVGGFEETQYF. The entire variable domain, with the rest obtained from reference TRBV12-5 and TRBJ2-5, is as follows: DARVTQTPRHKVTEMGQEVTMRCQPILGHNTVFWYRQTMMQGLELLAYFRNRAPLDDSGMPKDRFSAEMPDATLATLKIQPSEPRDSAVYFCASGLGVGGFEETQYFGPGTRLLVL.

The chain links TRBV7-3 to TRBJ2-3; TRBD1 matches at 7 bases. The CDR3 runs to 15 residues. V trimming: 5 bases; J trimming: 0 bases; junction bases outside the gene matches: 5. The germline CDR1 and CDR2 sequences are SGHTA and FQGTGA. The CDR3 DNA reads as TGTGCCAGCAGCCTTGGACAGGCAAGCACAGATACGCAGTATTTT. It specifies CASSLGQASTDTQYF. Full variable domain (outside the CDR3, taken from reference TRBV7-3 and TRBJ2-3): GAGVSQTPSNKVTEKGKYVELRCDPISGHTALYWYRQSLGQGPEFLIYFQGTGAADDSGLPNDRFFAVRPEGSVSTLKIQRTERGDSAVYLCASSLGQASTDTQYFGPGTRLTVL.

This chain connects TRBV28 to TRBJ2-5; D may be TRBD1 (7 bases). V was pared by 3 bases and J by 1 base, with 15 bases between. Germline lookup yields CDR1 MDHEN and CDR2 SYDVKM. The CDR3 totals 16 residues. CDR3 in amino acids: CASSFRAGGPQETQYF. In nucleotides, the CDR3 is TGTGCCAGCAGTTTCAGGGCAGGGGGGCCCCAAGAGACCCAGTACTTC.

The chain couples TRBV6-6 to TRBJ2-1; 7 positions match TRBD2. Germline-derived CDR1 and CDR2 are MNHNY and SVGAGI (reference sequence). The CDR3 runs 14 residues. V was pared by 5 bases and J by 0 bases, with 1 base of the junction left unmatched. The CDR3 sequence is CASSPSGSYNEQFF. CDR3 DNA: TGTGCCAGCAGTCCTAGCGGCTCCTACAATGAGCAGTTCTTC.